A single sample is the source of the 23 T cell receptor beta chains below, sequenced in a study of OX40 agonist ivuxolimab in advanced cancers. Sequenced by immunoSEQ multiplex PCR; TCRdb stores in-frame clones only, minus some. Here the sample spans tens of thousands of clones, 70% to 90% being singletons. Sequenced here: CD4+ or CD8+ T cells sorted from blood, sampled in a trial of the OX40 agonist ivuxolimab. These receptors were taken from an adult with an advanced solid tumor such as melanoma, head and neck, liver or kidney cancer.

J is TRBJ2-5 and V is TRBV9, with 8 positions matching TRBD2. Germline V CDR1 and CDR2: SGDLS, YYNGEE. CDR3 length: 16 amino acids. The junction had 6 bases not matched to a gene; V was cut back by 0 bases and J by 2 bases. CDR3 sequence: CASSVAGASGQETQYF. Written as DNA, the CDR3 is TGTGCCAGCAGCGTAGCTGGGGCTAGCGGGCAAGAGACCCAGTACTTC.

CDR3 in DNA: TGTGCCAGCGGCGAGCGGGAGGGCTACGAGCAGTACTTC. This sequence encodes CASGEREGYEQYF. The chain recombines TRBV6-5 with TRBJ2-7; 10 bases are a match to TRBD2. V trimming: 8 bases; J trimming: 3 bases; junction bases outside the gene matches: 4. Germline lookup yields CDR1 MNHEY and CDR2 SVGAGI. The CDR3 is 13 amino acids.

The chain links TRBV19 to TRBJ2-7; a possible D gene is TRBD1 (6 bases). CDR3 length: 15 amino acids. The V and J ends lost 3 bases and 1 base respectively, with 13 bases between them. Per germline, CDR1 LNHDA and CDR2 SQIVND (reference sequence). DNA of the CDR3: TGTGCCAGTAGTATGGGGCTAGGGGGATCCTACGAGCAGTACTTC. Encoded protein: CASSMGLGGSYEQYF.

This chain uses TRBV5-1 with TRBJ1-2; D is unclear. The CDR3 covers 16 residues. V was shortened by 0 bases and J by 2 bases, with 14 bases between the two germline ends. Germline V gene sequence: CDR1 SGHRS, CDR2 YFSETQ. The CDR3: CASSLELGRQNYGYTF. For the CDR3, the DNA is TGCGCCAGCAGCTTGGAATTAGGCAGGCAAAACTATGGCTACACCTTC.

The chain links TRBV5-1 to TRBJ1-2, with TRBD1 matching over 7 bases. The CDR3 covers 15 residues. The V and J ends lost 3 bases and 1 base, in that order; junction bases with no gene match: 6. Germline CDR1 SGHRS, CDR2 YFSETQ. DNA for the CDR3: TGCGCCAGCAGCTCAGGGACAGCCTTTAACTATGGCTACACCTTC. Its translation is CASSSGTAFNYGYTF.

CDR3 protein: CASSSRGGDQPQHF. The CDR3 nucleotides read TGCGCCAGCAGCTCCAGAGGGGGGGATCAGCCCCAGCATTTT. The V and J genes are TRBV5-1 and TRBJ1-5; D is perhaps TRBD1 (6 bases). Germline V gene data show CDR1 as SGHRS and CDR2 as YFSETQ. V was shortened by 3 bases and J by 5 bases, with 12 bases between the two germline ends. There are 14 residues in the CDR3.

The V and J genes are TRBV7-2 and TRBJ2-5; possibly TRBD1 for D (6 bases). The CDR3 runs 13 residues. The V end was cut by 5 bases, the J end by 3 bases, with 10 bases between. Germline loops: CDR1 SGHTA, CDR2 FQGNSA. This CDR3 reads CASSLRQEETQYF. The CDR3 DNA follows: TGTGCCAGCAGCCTCCGACAGGAAGAGACCCAGTACTTC.

The chain joins TRBV2 to TRBJ1-4, with 7 bases aligning to TRBD1. CDR1 and CDR2 from the germline V gene are SNHLY and FYNNEI. The CDR3 length is 14 residues. V shed 10 bases, J shed 3 bases, and the junction held 8 bases outside the gene matches. The CDR3 sequence: CATATGQSNEKLFF. CDR3 in DNA: TGTGCCACAGCAACGGGACAGTCTAATGAAAAACTGTTTTTT.

This clone has only one observation. The V and J genes are TRBV30 and TRBJ1-6; D possibly corresponds to TRBD1 (6 bases). The CDR3 contains 15 residues. V was cut by 1 base and J by 8 bases, with 15 bases left in between. Germline-derived CDR1 and CDR2 are GTSNPN and SVGIG (reference sequence). The CDR3 is CAWSGGGGVYSPLHF. The CDR3 nucleotides read TGTGCCTGGAGTGGGGGCGGGGGCGTGTATTCACCCCTCCACTTT.

CDR3 coding DNA: TGTGCCAGCACGTCGGAAGGGGCTACGCAGTATTTT. Protein: CASTSEGATQYF. The chain has TRBV28 and TRBJ2-3, with D possibly TRBD1 on 5 matching bases. V lost 7 bases and J lost 8, with 13 bases in between. Germline V gene lookup returns CDR1 MDHEN and CDR2 SYDVKM. The length of the CDR3 is 12 residues.

J is TRBJ2-2 and V is TRBV29-1, with D maybe TRBD2 (6 bases). V lost 6 bases and J lost 0, with 11 bases in between. Germline V gene data show CDR1 as SQVTM and CDR2 as ANQGSEA. The CDR3 runs 14 residues. The CDR3 is CSVGGTTNTGELFF. In DNA, the CDR3 is TGCAGCGTAGGAGGGACGACGAACACCGGGGAGCTGTTTTTT.

V and J are TRBV29-1 and TRBJ2-3, with D perhaps matching TRBD2 (8 bases). Per the germline V gene, CDR1 is SQVTM and CDR2 is ANQGSEA. Trimming shortened V by 3 bases and J by 9 bases, and 22 bases separated the two germline ends. This CDR3 has 15 residues. The chain's CDR3 is CSVEKAGEGAGTQYF. CDR3 nucleotides: TGCAGCGTTGAGAAAGCGGGAGAGGGGGCAGGGACGCAGTATTTT.

The chain recombines TRBV2 with TRBJ2-7; D uncertain. The CDR3 spans 13 residues. From germline, CDR1 is SNHLY and CDR2 FYNNEI. With 4 bases removed from V and 1 base from J, the gap between germline ends came to 8 bases. Written as DNA, the CDR3 is TGTGCCAGCAGTGGAGTACCATCCTACGAGCAGTACTTC. Residues: CASSGVPSYEQYF.

The rearrangement links TRBV7-8 to TRBJ2-1, with a possible D match to TRBD2 (6 bases). Germline CDR1 reads SGHVS; CDR2 reads FQNEAQ. The CDR3 extends over 17 amino acids. Trimming shortened V by 5 bases and J by 5 bases, and 22 bases separated the two germline ends. CDR3 DNA sequence: TGTGCCAGCAGCCAGAGGGAAGTGGGACTTGCAAACAATGAGCAGTTCTTC. Protein: CASSQREVGLANNEQFF. The full variable domain, in which reference TRBV7-8 and TRBJ2-1 provide the parts outside the CDR3, is GAGVSQSPRYKVAKRGQDVALRCDPISGHVSLFWYQQALGQGPEFLTYFQNEAQLDKSGLPSDRFFAERPEGSVSTLKIQRTQQEDSAVYLCASSQREVGLANNEQFFGPGTRLTVL.

The J gene is TRBJ2-1, the V gene TRBV5-8, with 11 nucleotides matching TRBD2. V lost 4 bases, J lost 7 bases, and 10 bases stayed unmatched. CDR3 length: 16 residues. From germline, CDR1 is SGHTS and CDR2 YDEGEE. CDR3 sequence (DNA): TGTGCCAGCAGCCCTGGGGCGCTAGCGGGAGGAAATGAGCAGTTCTTC. It translates to CASSPGALAGGNEQFF.

The gene calls are TRBV2 and TRBJ2-1; 9 bases match TRBD1. The length of the CDR3 is 14 residues. Germline lookup yields CDR1 SNHLY and CDR2 FYNNEI. V shed 5 bases and J 6 bases; nucleotides not matched to a gene: 5. The CDR3: CASSWDRVGNEQFF. The CDR3 nucleotides read TGTGCCAGCAGTTGGGACAGGGTAGGCAATGAGCAGTTCTTC. The complete variable domain, with remaining parts taken from reference TRBV2 and TRBJ2-1, reads EPEVTQTPSHQVTQMGQEVILRCVPISNHLYFYWYRQILGQKVEFLVSFYNNEISEKSEIFDDQFSVERPDGSNFTLKIRSTKLEDSAMYFCASSWDRVGNEQFFGPGTRLTVL.

The CDR3 bases are TGCAGTGCTAGGGTCTACTATGGCTACACCTTC. Protein product: CSARVYYGYTF. V gene TRBV20-1 combines with J gene TRBJ1-2; D ambiguous. This CDR3 region has 11 residues. Trimming took off 3 bases at V and 3 bases at J, with 5 bases between the two ends. Germline CDR1 is DFQATT and CDR2 is SNEGSKA (reference sequence).

The V gene is TRBV20-1, the J gene TRBJ1-2; D remains ambiguous. This CDR3 comprises 11 residues. V was shortened by 0 bases and J by 8 bases, with 7 bases between the two germline ends. Germline CDR1 is DFQATT and CDR2 is SNEGSKA (reference sequence). The CDR3 nucleotides read TGCAGTGCTAGAGATCCCAGGGGCTACACCTTC. Translating it yields CSARDPRGYTF.

J is TRBJ2-5 and V is TRBV9, with D tentatively TRBD1 or TRBD2 (6 bases each). The CDR3 loop spans 15 amino acids. The V gene's germline CDR1 is SGDLS and CDR2 YYNGEE. Trimming took off 6 bases at V and 5 bases at J, with 20 bases between the two ends. The CDR3 DNA reads as TGTGCCAGCACCACCGGTGGAGGGGGTGGGGAGACCCAGTACTTC. It codes for CASTTGGGGGETQYF.

This chain uses TRBV6-6 with TRBJ1-5; TRBD1 matches at 7 bases. This CDR3 is built from 14 residues. The germline V gene has CDR1 MNHNY and CDR2 SVGAGI (reference sequence). Losses at the gene ends were 5 bases for V and 6 bases for J; bases not matched to a gene: 7. Here the CDR3 reads CASSTRTGAQPQHF. The CDR3 coding sequence is TGTGCCAGCAGTACGAGGACAGGTGCTCAGCCCCAGCATTTT.

CDR3 DNA: TGTGCCAGCTCACCAGAGTGGCGGGGCACCGGGGAGCTGTTTTTT. Translation: CASSPEWRGTGELFF. The chain has TRBV18 and TRBJ2-2, with D perhaps matching TRBD2 (6 bases). V shed 2 bases and J shed 4 bases, with 11 bases lying between them. From germline, CDR1 is KGHSH and CDR2 LQKENI. The CDR3 contains 15 residues. Looking up the rest from reference TRBV18 and TRBJ2-2 gives the full variable domain: NAGVMQNPRHLVRRRGQEARLRCSPMKGHSHVYWYRQLPEEGLKFMVYLQKENIIDESGMPKERFSAEFPKEGPSILRIQQVVRGDSAAYFCASSPEWRGTGELFFGEGSRLTVL.

The chain recombines TRBV2 with TRBJ2-7; 9 positions agree with TRBD1. This CDR3 region has 15 residues. Germline lookup yields CDR1 SNHLY and CDR2 FYNNEI. Trimming removed 10 bases from V and 0 bases from J; junction bases left unmatched: 10. The CDR3, as DNA: TGTGCCACCTTAACGGAGACAGGGGGCTCCTACGAGCAGTACTTC. Translated, it gives CATLTETGGSYEQYF. Full variable domain (rest looked up from reference TRBV2 and TRBJ2-7): EPEVTQTPSHQVTQMGQEVILRCVPISNHLYFYWYRQILGQKVEFLVSFYNNEISEKSEIFDDQFSVERPDGSNFTLKIRSTKLEDSAMYFCATLTETGGSYEQYFGPGTRLTVT.

The chain carries TRBV23-1 and TRBJ2-7; D perhaps matches TRBD1 (6 bases). TRBV23-1 is noted as an ORF with a role that remains uncertain. Trimming pared 0 bases from V and 2 bases from J, leaving 14 bases between. This CDR3 has 16 amino acids. The CDR3 DNA follows: TGCGCCAGCAGTCAATCCCGGGGCCAGGGGACCTACGAGCAGTACTTC. Translated, it gives CASSQSRGQGTYEQYF.